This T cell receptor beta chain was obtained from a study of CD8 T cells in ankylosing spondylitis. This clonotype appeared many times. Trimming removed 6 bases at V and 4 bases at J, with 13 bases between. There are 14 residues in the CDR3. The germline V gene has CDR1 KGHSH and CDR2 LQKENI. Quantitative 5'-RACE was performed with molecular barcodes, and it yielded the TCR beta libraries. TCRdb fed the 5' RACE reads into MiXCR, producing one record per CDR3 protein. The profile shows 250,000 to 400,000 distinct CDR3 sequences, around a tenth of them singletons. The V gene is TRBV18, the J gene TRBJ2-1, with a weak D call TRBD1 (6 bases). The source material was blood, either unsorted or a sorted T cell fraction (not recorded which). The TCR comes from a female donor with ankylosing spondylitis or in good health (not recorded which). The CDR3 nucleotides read TGTGCCAGCTCCCCGACAGGTTTATACAATGAGCAGTTCTTC. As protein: CASSPTGLYNEQFF.